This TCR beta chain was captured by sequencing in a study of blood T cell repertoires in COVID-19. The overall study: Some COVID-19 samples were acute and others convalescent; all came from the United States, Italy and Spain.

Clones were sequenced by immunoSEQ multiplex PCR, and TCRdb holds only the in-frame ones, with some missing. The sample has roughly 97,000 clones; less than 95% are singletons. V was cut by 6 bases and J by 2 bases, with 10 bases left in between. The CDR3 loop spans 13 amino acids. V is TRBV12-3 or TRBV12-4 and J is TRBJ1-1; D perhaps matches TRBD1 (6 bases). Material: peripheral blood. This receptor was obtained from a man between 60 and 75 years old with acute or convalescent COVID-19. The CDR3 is CASRGDTNTEAFF. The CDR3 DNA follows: TGTGCCAGCAGGGGGGACACCAACACTGAAGCTTTCTTT.